The rows below give T cell receptor beta chains drawn from one sample of a study of identical twins. TCRdb passed the 5' RACE reads through MiXCR, listing each CDR3 protein once. The data show about 690,000 distinct CDR3 sequences, 5.5% to 7.5% seen once. Sequenced: naive T cells sorted from blood. The receptors were gathered from a man aged 18 to 30 in good health. Each CDR3 is given with its conserved first and last residue. D genes are given only for firm matches. Expanded clones are given a class, and other clones once, few, many or no size at all.

d_gene,j_gene,abundance,v_gene,CDR3aa,CDR3nt
.,TRBJ2-1,few,TRBV29-1,CSVGGGRSNEQFF,TGCAGCGTTGGAGGGGGGCGGTCCAATGAGCAGTTCTTC
.,TRBJ1-4,many,TRBV5-5,CASSLGSTNEKLFF,TGTGCCAGCAGCTTGGGCTCAACTAATGAAAAACTGTTTTTT
.,TRBJ2-1,many,TRBV7-3,CASSPGGTYEQFF,TGTGCCAGCAGCCCTGGGGGAACTTATGAGCAGTTCTTC
.,TRBJ2-2,.,TRBV12-3/TRBV12-4,CASSSRQTSAVGELFF,TGTGCCAGCAGTTCCCGCCAGACTTCTGCAGTCGGGGAGCTGTTTTTT
.,TRBJ1-4,few,TRBV7-9,CASSFVGGNEKLFF,TGTGCCAGCAGCTTCGTGGGTGGCAATGAAAAACTGTTTTTT
TRBD1,TRBJ2-5,many,TRBV10-3,CAISESDRAETQYF,TGTGCCATCAGTGAGTCGGACAGGGCAGAGACCCAGTACTTC
.,TRBJ2-5,many,TRBV29-1,CSVEWEETQYF,TGCAGCGTTGAATGGGAAGAGACCCAGTACTTC
TRBD2,TRBJ2-3,many,TRBV5-6,CASSARLAGSSDTQYF,TGTGCCAGCAGCGCACGACTAGCGGGATCCTCAGATACGCAGTATTTT
.,TRBJ1-1,many,TRBV15,CATSVTAMNTEAFF,TGTGCCACCAGCGTGACAGCTATGAACACTGAAGCTTTCTTT
.,TRBJ2-7,few,TRBV5-6,CASSLAQRNYEQYF,TGTGCCAGCAGCTTGGCCCAAAGAAACTACGAGCAGTACTTC
.,TRBJ2-3,many,TRBV20-1,CSARFRQAPTDTQYF,TGCAGTGCTAGATTCAGACAGGCGCCCACAGATACGCAGTATTTT
.,TRBJ2-7,many,TRBV3-1,CASSQDRGRVGEQYF,TGTGCCAGCAGCCAAGACAGGGGGAGGGTCGGCGAGCAGTACTTC
.,TRBJ1-1,many,TRBV7-2,CATRGVLWGEAFF,TGTGCCACCAGGGGAGTTTTATGGGGAGAGGCTTTCTTT
.,TRBJ2-2,many,TRBV3-1,CASSLRGAGELFF,TGTGCCAGCAGCCTCAGGGGAGCCGGGGAGCTGTTTTTT
TRBD1,TRBJ2-7,few,TRBV15,CATSPDRKKNEQYF,TGTGCCACCAGTCCGGACAGGAAGAAGAACGAGCAGTACTTC
.,TRBJ1-1,many,TRBV6-5,CASSYRPRGGTEAFF,TGTGCCAGCAGTTACCGCCCTAGGGGTGGGACTGAAGCTTTCTTT
TRBD1,TRBJ2-2,many,TRBV12-3/TRBV12-4,CASSFRDRGSPGELFF,TGTGCCAGCAGTTTTAGGGACAGAGGGTCACCCGGGGAGCTGTTTTTT
.,TRBJ1-6,many,TRBV7-2,CASVLNLGKSLHF,TGTGCCAGCGTATTGAACCTAGGGAAGTCCCTCCACTTT
.,TRBJ2-7,.,TRBV3-1,CASSQLGAYEQYF,TGTGCCAGCAGCCAACTAGGGGCCTACGAGCAGTACTTC
TRBD2,TRBJ2-1,many,TRBV6-1,CASSWTSGGSYNEQFF,TGTGCCAGCAGCTGGACTAGCGGTGGCTCCTACAATGAGCAGTTCTTC
TRBD2,TRBJ2-1,few,TRBV4-1,CASSQVGLAVSYNEQFF,TGCGCCAGCAGCCAGGTGGGACTAGCGGTCTCCTACAATGAGCAGTTCTTC
.,TRBJ2-3,.,TRBV20-1,CSAEDATSIGTDTQYF,TGCAGTGCTGAAGACGCCACTAGCATCGGCACAGATACGCAGTATTTT
TRBD1,TRBJ2-1,many,TRBV29-1,CSAATGVNEQFF,TGCAGCGCTGCGACAGGGGTCAATGAGCAGTTCTTC
.,TRBJ1-5,few,TRBV6-2/TRBV6-3,CASSYLVGNQPQHF,TGTGCCAGCAGTTACTTAGTAGGCAACCAGCCCCAGCATTTT
TRBD1,TRBJ1-5,few,TRBV29-1,CSASGTGGQPQHF,TGCAGCGCCTCTGGGACAGGGGGACAGCCCCAGCATTTT
.,TRBJ2-6,.,TRBV5-1,CASSLAGALSGANVLTF,TGCGCCAGCAGCTTGGCAGGGGCCCTCTCTGGGGCCAACGTCCTGACTTTC
.,TRBJ1-1,many,TRBV12-3/TRBV12-4,CASSLALLNTEAFF,TGTGCCAGCAGTTTAGCGCTTCTGAACACTGAAGCTTTCTTT
.,TRBJ2-7,few,TRBV28,CASNTGVGASYEQYF,TGTGCCAGCAATACCGGTGTAGGGGCGTCGTACGAGCAGTACTTC
TRBD2,TRBJ2-1,many,TRBV5-1,CASSFLAGAKNNEQFF,TGCGCCAGCAGCTTCCTAGCGGGGGCAAAAAACAATGAGCAGTTCTTC
.,TRBJ2-3,many,TRBV10-2,CASMRLEWDTDTQYF,TGCGCCAGCATGAGACTAGAATGGGACACAGATACGCAGTATTTT
.,TRBJ1-5,many,TRBV29-1,CSVEVGQGQPQHF,TGCAGCGTTGAAGTAGGGCAGGGTCAGCCCCAGCATTTT
.,TRBJ2-1,many,TRBV20-1,CRSPGRGPFDNEQFF,TGCAGATCCCCGGGCAGGGGACCCTTTGACAATGAGCAGTTCTTC
.,TRBJ2-1,.,TRBV20-1,CSAPVGAVNEQFF,TGCAGTGCCCCGGTGGGGGCCGTAAATGAGCAGTTCTTC
TRBD1,TRBJ1-2,few,TRBV30,CAWGSGQGVYGYTF,TGTGCCTGGGGAAGCGGACAGGGAGTCTATGGCTACACCTTC
.,TRBJ2-7,.,TRBV18,CASSLPGTHSSYEQYF,TGTGCCAGCTCCCTCCCCGGGACTCATTCGTCCTACGAGCAGTACTTC
.,TRBJ2-7,many,TRBV20-1,CSARRAIINPYEQYF,TGCAGTGCCCGGAGGGCTATAATCAACCCGTACGAGCAGTACTTC
.,TRBJ2-6,many,TRBV13,CASSLEGFGANVLTF,TGTGCCAGCAGCTTAGAGGGATTTGGGGCCAACGTCCTGACTTTC
TRBD1,TRBJ2-3,.,TRBV11-2,CASSSNRDRASDTQYF,TGTGCCAGCAGCTCTAACCGGGACAGGGCCTCCGATACGCAGTATTTT
.,TRBJ2-5,many,TRBV5-6,CASSFRAVQETQYF,TGTGCCAGCAGCTTTCGGGCAGTCCAAGAGACCCAGTACTTC
.,TRBJ2-1,many,TRBV24-1,CATSSGSPGHEQFF,TGTGCCACCAGTTCGGGATCACCTGGACATGAGCAGTTCTTC
.,TRBJ2-3,.,TRBV7-2,CASSIQSPRGDTQYF,TGTGCCAGCAGCATCCAGTCTCCCCGTGGAGATACGCAGTATTTT
.,TRBJ2-3,.,TRBV5-1,CASSLDGSRSDTQYF,TGCGCCAGCAGCTTGGACGGGAGCCGATCAGATACGCAGTATTTT
TRBD2,TRBJ2-7,many,TRBV27,CASSPITEILAGYEQYF,TGTGCCAGCAGTCCTATTACCGAGATACTAGCGGGCTACGAGCAGTACTTC
TRBD2,TRBJ2-3,many,TRBV9,CASSVVAGVDTQYF,TGTGCCAGCAGCGTAGTAGCGGGAGTGGATACGCAGTATTTT